The rows below give T cell receptor beta chains drawn from one sample of a study of T cell responses to AZD1222 COVID-19 vaccine. Some clones are missing from TCRdb's copy, which holds only in-frame ones; the method was immunoSEQ multiplex PCR. This table has about 140,000 clones, more than 85% appearing once. Material: peripheral blood, obtained on day 0 of AZD1222 vaccination. The receptor set was obtained from an adult in good health. Each CDR3 is given with its conserved first and last residue. The D gene is left open where the match is weak. A clone size is listed for some rows: how often the clone was seen (once, few, many), or a class if it is expanded.

TRBJ2-2 | - | TRBV6-2/TRBV6-3 | once | TGTGCCAGCAGTACGCCGGGACGTAGCATCACCGGGGAGCTGTTTTTT | CASSTPGRSITGELFF
TRBJ1-3 | - | TRBV5-1 | - | TGCGCCAGCAGCTTGGGTCCTACGCCTCTGAACTCTGGAAACACCATATATTTT | CASSLGPTPLNSGNTIYF
TRBJ2-7 | TRBD2 | TRBV27 | once | TGTGCCAGCAGGGGGACTAGCAGCCACGAGCAGTACTTC | CASRGTSSHEQYF
TRBJ1-1 | TRBD1 | TRBV14 | - | TGTGCCAGCAGCCCAGATGGTGACAGGGGGTTTATTACTGAAGCTTTCTTT | CASSPDGDRGFITEAFF
TRBJ2-3 | TRBD2 | TRBV5-1 | - | TGCGCCAGCAGCCCCGGGACTAGCGGGATGGATACGCAGTATTTT | CASSPGTSGMDTQYF
TRBJ2-5 | TRBD2 | TRBV5-1 | - | TGCGCCAGCAGCTTGTTGAGCGGGAGGGAGGGGACCCAGTACTTC | CASSLLSGREGTQYF
TRBJ2-3 | - | TRBV24-1 | - | TGTGCCACCTCTCTAGCGAGGGGGAGCGATACGCAGTATTTT | CATSLARGSDTQYF
TRBJ1-1 | - | TRBV6-5 | few | TGTGCCAGCAGGGGCAGGGTGGCGGCTGAAGCTTTCTTT | CASRGRVAAEAFF
TRBJ2-1 | TRBD2 | TRBV19 | - | TGTGCCAGTAGTGTGACTAGCGGGAGAGGCAATGAGCAGTTCTTC | CASSVTSGRGNEQFF
TRBJ1-3 | - | TRBV7-9 | - | TGTGCCAGCAGCTTAGCAACGCGAAACACCATATATTTT | CASSLATRNTIYF
TRBJ2-7 | - | TRBV28 | few | TGTGCCAGCAGTTTAGGTGGCGAGGGGCCCTACGAGCAGTACTTC | CASSLGGEGPYEQYF
TRBJ1-4 | - | TRBV29-1 | - | TGCAGCGTTGGGGGACGGACTAATGAAAAACTGTTTTTT | CSVGGRTNEKLFF
TRBJ2-3 | - | TRBV12-3/TRBV12-4 | - | TGTGCCAGCAGCCCAGGGGGGGCTACGCAGTATTTT | CASSPGGATQYF
TRBJ2-3 | - | TRBV19 | - | TGTGCCAGTAGTCCCCCCCAGGGGCCGCAGTATTTT | CASSPPQGPQYF
TRBJ2-1 | - | TRBV5-5 | once | TGTGCCAGCAGCTTGGCCCAGCGGGTGGGTGAGCAGTTCTTC | CASSLAQRVGEQFF
TRBJ1-2 | - | TRBV19 | - | TGTGCCAGTAGTACCCCCCCACAGGCCGCCTATGGCTACACCTTC | CASSTPPQAAYGYTF
TRBJ1-2 | TRBD1 | TRBV30 | - | TGTGCCAAGAACAGGGGCGGGAGTGGCTACACCTTC | CAKNRGGSGYTF
TRBJ1-2 | - | TRBV28 | - | TGTGCCAGCAGACAGGCGGGGGGCTATGGCTACACCTTC | CASRQAGGYGYTF
TRBJ2-1 | - | TRBV1 | - | TGCACCTACCTCGAGGCTAGCGGGAAATTAGGCAATGAGCAGTTCTTC | CTYLEASGKLGNEQFF
TRBJ2-5 | - | TRBV10-3 | once | TGTGCCATCAGTGAGTCCAGGACCCAAGAGACCCAGTACTTC | CAISESRTQETQYF
TRBJ2-1 | - | TRBV7-2 | - | TGTGCCAGCACCCCGGGCACCTACTACAATGAGCAGTTCTTC | CASTPGTYYNEQFF
TRBJ2-3 | - | TRBV29-1 | - | TGCAGCGTTGTCCGGGCGGGGACGCCTATGGATACGCAGTATTTT | CSVVRAGTPMDTQYF
TRBJ2-7 | TRBD1 | TRBV6-6 | - | TGTGCCAGCAGCTGGGACAGGGCCTACGAGCAGTACTTC | CASSWDRAYEQYF
TRBJ1-2 | - | TRBV29-1 | - | TGTTCGGACTATGGCTACACCTTC | CSDYGYTF
TRBJ2-1 | TRBD2 | TRBV19 | - | TGTGCCAGTAGCGGCCCGGGACTAGGTTCCCATGAGCAGTTCTTC | CASSGPGLGSHEQFF
TRBJ1-2 | - | TRBV5-1 | - | TGCGCCAGCAGCTCAGACGGGAACTATGGCTACACCTTC | CASSSDGNYGYTF
TRBJ2-1 | - | TRBV7-9 | once | TGTGCCAGCAGCTTAGTGACAGGTTCATACAATGAGCAGTTCTTC | CASSLVTGSYNEQFF
TRBJ1-1 | - | TRBV5-1 | - | TGCGCCAGCAGCCCACCGGTCCAGGGGACTGAAGCTTTCTTT | CASSPPVQGTEAFF
TRBJ1-4 | - | TRBV19 | - | TGTGCCAGTAGTAATGCTTGGGCATATGAAAAACTGTTTTTT | CASSNAWAYEKLFF
TRBJ2-5 | - | TRBV5-1 | - | TGCGCCAGCAGACGGGCAGTTGAGGAGACCCAGTACTTC | CASRRAVEETQYF
TRBJ1-6 | - | TRBV5-1 | few | TGCGCCAGCAGCTTGAGTCAGGGGACTTCACCCCTCCACTTT | CASSLSQGTSPLHF
TRBJ1-5 | - | TRBV6-1 | - | TGTGCCAGCAGTGATATGGGCAATCAGCCCCAGCATTTT | CASSDMGNQPQHF
TRBJ2-3 | - | TRBV4-3 | - | TGCGCCAGCAGCCACACGACTGACACAGATACGCAGTATTTT | CASSHTTDTDTQYF
TRBJ2-2 | - | TRBV2 | - | TGTGCCAGCACCCCGGGAGAACGAGGCGGGGAGCTGTTTTTT | CASTPGERGGELFF
TRBJ2-5 | TRBD2 | TRBV7-2 | - | TGTGCCAGCAGCTTACTCGCTAGCGGGCGGGGGGAGACCCAGTACTTC | CASSLLASGRGETQYF
TRBJ1-1 | - | TRBV30 | - | TGTGCCTGGAGGGGGAACAGCAAGAACACTGAAGCTTTCTTT | CAWRGNSKNTEAFF